The 21 T cell receptor beta chains listed next were all sequenced from one sample in a study of T cell responses to AZD1222 COVID-19 vaccine. Assay: immunoSEQ multiplex PCR; the TCRdb copy retains only in-frame clones and omits some. The sample records some 190,000 clones, about 95% being singletons. The sequencing here drew on peripheral blood, taken 28 days after the second dose of the MenACWY control vaccine. Every receptor here comes from an adult who received the MenACWY meningococcal vaccine as a control.

The V gene is TRBV5-1, the J gene TRBJ1-1, with TRBD1 as a possible D gene (6 bases). This CDR3 has 14 amino acids. V was shortened by 4 bases and J by 2 bases, with 12 bases between the two germline ends. Per germline, CDR1 SGHRS and CDR2 YFSETQ. CDR3 sequence: CASSQGQFNTEAFF. In DNA form, the CDR3 reads TGCGCCAGCAGCCAAGGACAGTTTAACACTGAAGCTTTCTTT.

The chain links TRBV10-3 to TRBJ1-1, with 9 bases lining up with TRBD1. V lost 10 bases to trimming and J lost 4 bases; unmatched junction nucleotides: 10. Germline V lookup: CDR1 ENHRY, CDR2 SYGVKD. The CDR3 consists of 14 residues. CDR3: CATLTGTGFTEAFF. DNA for the CDR3: TGTGCCACCTTAACCGGGACAGGGTTCACTGAAGCTTTCTTT.

V and J are TRBV7-2 and TRBJ2-3; 9 positions match TRBD2. The ends lost 2 bases at V and 3 bases at J; junction bases unmatched: 6. CDR3 size: 16 residues. Germline V gene sequence: CDR1 SGHTA, CDR2 FQGNSA. The CDR3 loop is CASSLHGGGATDTQYF. DNA of the CDR3: TGTGCCAGCAGCTTACATGGCGGGGGGGCGACAGATACGCAGTATTTT.

The chain recombines TRBV19 with TRBJ2-7; D unresolved. V was clipped by 5 bases and J by 6 bases, with 14 bases between them. Germline V gives CDR1 LNHDA, CDR2 SQIVND (reference sequence). The CDR3 runs to 13 residues. CDR3 in DNA: TGTGCCAGTAGTCCCGGACCTAGGAGCGAGCAGTACTTC. Translating gives CASSPGPRSEQYF.

The chain is built from TRBV6-2 or TRBV6-3 and TRBJ2-5; D may be TRBD1 or TRBD2 (6 bases each). The CDR3 covers 17 residues. Germline V lookup: CDR1 MNHEY, CDR2 SVGEGT. V lost 5 bases, J lost 5 bases, and 24 bases lay in between. The CDR3 nucleotides are TGTGCCAGCAGTCTACTCAAAGGGACAATGGGGAGGGAGACCCAGTACTTC. It encodes CASSLLKGTMGRETQYF.

V usage is TRBV10-3 and J usage is TRBJ1-2, with D unresolved. The V gene's germline CDR1 is ENHRY and CDR2 SYGVKD. V was trimmed by 7 bases and J by 3 bases, leaving 9 bases between them. This CDR3 has 12 amino acids. For the CDR3, the DNA is TGTGCCATCACCGGCAGCGACTATGGCTACACCTTC. Translated: CAITGSDYGYTF.

This clone was counted a single time. The rearrangement uses TRBV4-2 and TRBJ2-1; 7 positions match TRBD2. CDR3 length: 14 amino acids. Germline V gene lookup returns CDR1 LGHNA and CDR2 YNFKEQ. With 3 bases clipped from V and 6 bases from J, the junction kept 5 bases outside the gene matches. The CDR3 nucleotides are TGTGCCAGCAGCCACGGACTAGATGTCAATGAGCAGTTCTTC. Protein sequence: CASSHGLDVNEQFF.

Here the CDR3 reads CASSLGQGGFNEQYF. The CDR3 nucleotides read TGTGCCAGCAGTTTAGGACAGGGAGGGTTCAACGAGCAGTACTTC. The V call is TRBV27, the J call TRBJ2-7; D possibly corresponds to TRBD1 (8 bases). Between the trimmed V and J ends, which lost 2 bases and 5 bases, there was a span of 16 bases. From germline, CDR1 is MNHEY and CDR2 SMNVEV (reference sequence). The CDR3 loop spans 15 amino acids.

The chain is built from TRBV28 and TRBJ1-3; 7 bases are shared with TRBD1. Germline V gene data show CDR1 as MDHEN and CDR2 as SYDVKM. V dropped 2 bases and J dropped 8; count of bases not matched to a gene: 6. The CDR3 covers 14 residues. CDR3: CASSLLGRGDTIYF. CDR3 DNA sequence: TGTGCCAGCAGTTTACTGGGCAGGGGGGACACCATATATTTT.

V is TRBV7-8 and J is TRBJ2-3, with 8 bases fitting TRBD2. The CDR3 has 13 residues. CDR1 is SGHVS and CDR2 is FQNEAQ in the germline V gene. V lost 11 bases to trimming and J lost 5 bases; unmatched junction nucleotides: 9. The CDR3 loop is CASRGGGGDTQYF. The CDR3 DNA reads TGTGCCTCTCGGGGGGGAGGTGGAGATACGCAGTATTTT.

The chain links TRBV6-2 or TRBV6-3 to TRBJ1-1; the match to TRBD1 covers 7 bases. CDR1 and CDR2 (germline): MNHEY, SVGEGT. After removal of 5 bases from V and 0 bases from J, the junction contained 9 bases not matched to a gene. This CDR3 is 16 amino acids long. CDR3 nucleotides: TGTGCCAGCAGTAACCGACAGGGAAGCATGAACACTGAAGCTTTCTTT. Amino acid sequence: CASSNRQGSMNTEAFF.

This sequence joins TRBV14 and TRBJ2-7; no clear D. This CDR3 contains 16 residues. Germline CDR1 is SGHDN and CDR2 is FVKESK. V lost 0 bases and J lost 2, with 14 bases in between. This CDR3 is CASSQDTATWPYEQYF. As DNA, the CDR3 is TGTGCCAGCAGCCAAGATACAGCTACTTGGCCCTACGAGCAGTACTTC.

The chain uses TRBV28 and TRBJ2-2; no reliable D call. Per germline, CDR1 MDHEN and CDR2 SYDVKM. V gave up 7 bases and J gave up 2 bases, with 11 bases separating them. The CDR3 has 14 amino acids. CDR3 sequence (DNA): TGTGCCAGCATCCCAACCATTAACACCGGGGAGCTGTTTTTT. It is translated as CASIPTINTGELFF.

This chain joins TRBV3-1 (or the pseudogene TRBV3-2) and TRBJ2-7, with D possibly being TRBD2 (6 bases). The V gene lost 2 bases and the J gene lost 1 base, with 18 bases spanning the gap. CDR3 length: 17 amino acids. The germline V gene encodes CDR1 LGHDT and CDR2 YNNKEL (reference sequence). The CDR3 protein is CASSQSVRGGRSYEQYF. The CDR3 DNA sequence: TGTGCCAGCAGCCAATCGGTACGGGGAGGTCGGTCCTACGAGCAGTACTTC.

V gene TRBV5-4 combines with J gene TRBJ2-1; 11 positions agree with TRBD2. Germline CDR1 is SGHNT and CDR2 is YYREEE (reference sequence). With V trimmed by 0 bases and J by 9 bases, 5 bases remained unmatched. The CDR3 contains 15 residues. The CDR3 loop reads CASSLVGLAGGEQFF. The CDR3 DNA is TGTGCCAGCAGCTTGGTTGGACTAGCGGGTGGTGAGCAGTTCTTC.

This rearrangement joins TRBV7-2 to TRBJ1-5, with D possibly being TRBD1 (6 bases). This CDR3 comprises 16 residues. V was shortened by 4 bases and J by 1 base, with 14 bases between the two germline ends. CDR1 and CDR2 from the germline V gene are SGHTA and FQGNSA. The CDR3 sequence is CASSSGAGRSNQPQHF. The CDR3 bases are TGTGCCAGCAGCTCGGGGGCGGGACGCAGCAATCAGCCCCAGCATTTT.

V and J are TRBV9 and TRBJ1-3; D is unresolved. The CDR3 totals 16 residues. V lost 0 bases, J lost 6 bases, and 16 bases lay in between. The V gene's germline CDR1 is SGDLS and CDR2 YYNGEE. The CDR3 region has the DNA TGTGCCAGCAGCGTAGGTCGGACGCCGCTCGAAAACACCATATATTTT. The encoded protein is CASSVGRTPLENTIYF.

This chain links TRBV7-2 with TRBJ2-7; TRBD1 might be the D (6 bases). The V end lost 2 bases, the J end lost 3 bases, and 17 bases lay between the germline ends. CDR1 SGHTA and CDR2 FQGNSA come from the germline V gene. The CDR3 consists of 16 residues. The CDR3 loop is CASSLSGASPYYEQYF. In DNA, the CDR3 is TGTGCCAGCAGCTTATCAGGGGCCTCCCCCTACTACGAGCAGTACTTC.

The chain links TRBV19 to TRBJ2-7; D is unclear. The CDR3 runs 13 residues. V was clipped by 3 bases and J by 0 bases, with 6 bases between them. The germline CDR1 and CDR2 sequences are LNHDA and SQIVND (reference sequence). The CDR3 reads CASSITVSYEQYF. In nucleotides, the CDR3 is TGTGCCAGTAGTATCACTGTCTCCTACGAGCAGTACTTC.

This sequence joins TRBV2 and TRBJ2-1; perhaps TRBD2 as D (5 bases). Per the germline V gene, CDR1 is SNHLY and CDR2 is FYNNEI. The CDR3 is 14 residues long. V dropped 8 bases and J dropped 1 base, with 12 bases sitting between them. The CDR3 DNA sequence: TGTGCCAGCCCCCCGGGGAGATCCTACAATGAGCAGTTCTTC. It specifies CASPPGRSYNEQFF.

This clone was detected only once. The chain joins TRBV30 to TRBJ2-4, with 7 bases aligning to TRBD2. CDR1 is GTSNPN and CDR2 is SVGIG in the germline V gene (reference sequence). V gave up 2 bases and J gave up 0 bases; unmatched junction bases: 10. This CDR3 region has 17 residues. CDR3 nucleotide sequence: TGTGCCTGGAGTCCCCCGGGGCTAGCGGTAGCCAAAAACATTCAGTACTTC. Protein product: CAWSPPGLAVAKNIQYF.